This T cell receptor beta chain was captured in a study of CD4 T cells in relation to SARS-CoV-2 and coronaviruses. Study-wide background: ViraFEST: approximately 10-day antigen culture of PBMCs, then TCR beta CDR3 sequencing.

Study results and caveats: In approximately 71% of donors, memory CD4+ clonotypes crossrecognized SARS-CoV-2 and at least one common cold coronavirus spike. Samples before the pandemic and after infection were not matched within any donor.

As regards this clone: No antigen is known for it.

Before the COVID-19 pandemic, during about 2011-2019, CD4+ T cells were taken from unexposed donors. Isolation of CD4+ T cells took place after approximately 10 days in culture. Profiled with immunoSEQ multiplex PCR; TCRdb holds only in-frame clones, not every one. The table shows more than 9,500 clones, with 65% to 70% occurring only once. In germline, CDR1 is SGHNT, CDR2 YYREEE (reference sequence). The CDR3 has 14 residues. The J segment lost 7 bases and the V segment lost 3 bases, leaving 7 bases of the junction unmatched. This TCR came from a human donor in good health. The sequenced sample was CD4+ T cells from PBMCs, cultured in vitro. V gene TRBV5-4 combines with J gene TRBJ1-2; 9 bases match TRBD1. The CDR3 loop is CASSWGQGRSGYTF. In DNA, the CDR3 is TGTGCCAGCAGCTGGGGACAGGGCAGATCTGGCTACACCTTC. Looking up the rest from reference TRBV5-4 and TRBJ1-2 gives the full variable domain: ETGVTQSPTHLIKTRGQQVTLRCSSQSGHNTVSWYQQALGQGPQFIFQYYREEENGRGNFPPRFSGLQFPNYSSELNVNALELDDSALYLCASSWGQGRSGYTFGSGTRLTVV.